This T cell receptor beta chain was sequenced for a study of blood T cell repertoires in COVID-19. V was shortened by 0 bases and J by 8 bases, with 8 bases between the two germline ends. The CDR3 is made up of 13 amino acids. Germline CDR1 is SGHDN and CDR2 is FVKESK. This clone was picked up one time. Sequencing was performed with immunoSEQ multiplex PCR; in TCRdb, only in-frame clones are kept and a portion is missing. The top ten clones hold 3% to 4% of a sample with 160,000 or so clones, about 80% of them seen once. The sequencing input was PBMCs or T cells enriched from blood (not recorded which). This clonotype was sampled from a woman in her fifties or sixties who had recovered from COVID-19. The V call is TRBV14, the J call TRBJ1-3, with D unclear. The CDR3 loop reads CASSQEVADTIYF. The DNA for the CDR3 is TGTGCCAGCAGCCAAGAGGTGGCGGACACCATATATTTT.